This is a list of T cell receptor beta chains from one sample in a study of T cell responses to AZD1222 COVID-19 vaccine. Clones were read by immunoSEQ multiplex PCR, and TCRdb kept only the in-frame ones, dropping some. The sample lists about 120,000 clones; about 90% were seen once. The sequenced sample was peripheral blood, obtained 28 days after the second AZD1222 dose. These receptors all come from an adult who received the AZD1222 COVID-19 vaccine. The CDR3 runs from the conserved cysteine through the conserved F or W. D genes are given only for firm matches. Rows give clone size only sometimes, using once, few, many, or a class for an expanded clone.

few,TRBV2,-,TRBJ1-2,14,CASSRGRQSNGYTF,TGTGCCAGCAGTAGGGGCCGCCAAAGTAATGGCTACACCTTC
-,TRBV6-1,-,TRBJ2-4,14,CASSEGTSRNIQYF,TGTGCCAGCAGTGAGGGGACCTCGAGAAACATTCAGTACTTC
once,TRBV5-4,-,TRBJ1-1,16,CASSTPGVWGNPEAFF,TGTGCCAGCAGCACCCCTGGAGTGTGGGGGAACCCTGAAGCTTTCTTT
-,TRBV2,-,TRBJ2-6,15,CASNQRISGANVLTF,TGTGCCAGCAATCAGAGGATCTCTGGGGCCAACGTCCTGACTTTC
-,TRBV12-3/TRBV12-4,-,TRBJ1-5,12,CASSSNSQPQHF,TGTGCCAGCAGTTCCAACTCGCAGCCCCAGCATTTT
-,TRBV18,-,TRBJ1-1,13,CASSSGGNTEAFF,TGTGCCAGCTCATCAGGCGGGAACACTGAAGCTTTCTTT
-,TRBV7-7,-,TRBJ2-7,14,CASSPGQLVYEQYF,TGTGCTAGCAGCCCTGGACAGCTCGTCTACGAGCAGTACTTC
-,TRBV7-3,TRBD2,TRBJ2-3,15,CASSSRAGGTDTQYF,TGTGCCAGCAGCTCCCGGGCGGGGGGCACAGATACGCAGTATTTT
-,TRBV11-2,-,TRBJ2-5,16,CASSFRGAGGGETQYF,TGTGCCAGCAGCTTTCGGGGGGCGGGCGGCGGAGAGACCCAGTACTTC
-,TRBV9,-,TRBJ1-2,14,CASSTPGTAFGYTF,TGTGCCAGCAGCACCCCCGGGACGGCATTTGGCTACACCTTC
-,TRBV12-3/TRBV12-4,TRBD1,TRBJ2-7,13,CASRRTGTYEQYF,TGTGCCAGCAGAAGGACAGGGACCTACGAGCAGTACTTC
-,TRBV7-2,-,TRBJ1-3,17,CASSLVGQLSSGNTIYF,TGTGCCAGCAGCTTGGTTGGACAACTTAGCTCTGGAAACACCATATATTTT
-,TRBV15,-,TRBJ2-3,16,CATSRVAGAGTDTQYF,TGTGCCACCAGCAGAGTGGCGGGGGCCGGCACAGATACGCAGTATTTT
-,TRBV5-1,TRBD1,TRBJ1-3,16,CASSLAPTGSRNTIYF,TGCGCCAGCAGCTTGGCCCCGACAGGGAGCCGAAACACCATATATTTT
-,TRBV7-3,-,TRBJ2-5,14,CASSFGPPPETQYF,TGTGCCAGCAGCTTCGGCCCACCCCCGGAGACCCAGTACTTC
-,TRBV4-3,-,TRBJ1-2,15,CASSQERGSVYGYTF,TGCGCCAGCAGCCAAGAGAGAGGGTCTGTCTATGGCTACACCTTC
-,TRBV2,TRBD1,TRBJ1-2,13,CASTGTGNYGYTF,TGTGCCAGCACCGGGACAGGGAACTATGGCTACACCTTC
once,TRBV7-7,-,TRBJ2-7,15,CASSLEVGGSYEQYF,TGTGCTAGCAGCTTAGAAGTAGGCGGTTCCTACGAGCAGTACTTC
-,TRBV30,-,TRBJ1-1,11,CAWRLGTEAFF,TGTGCCTGGAGACTGGGCACTGAAGCTTTCTTT
-,TRBV27,TRBD1,TRBJ1-5,16,CASSLKWDRVLQPQHF,TGTGCCAGCAGTTTAAAGTGGGACAGGGTTCTTCAGCCCCAGCATTTT
-,TRBV18,-,TRBJ1-4,12,CASSPDGGVLFF,TGTGCCAGCTCACCAGATGGGGGAGTGCTGTTTTTT
few,TRBV5-1,-,TRBJ1-5,14,CASSLGSVNQPQHF,TGCGCCAGCAGCTTGGGTTCCGTCAATCAGCCCCAGCATTTT
-,TRBV7-2,-,TRBJ1-2,16,CASSPSGGGLNYGYTF,TGTGCCAGCAGCCCCTCAGGAGGGGGGTTGAACTATGGCTACACCTTC
-,TRBV3-1/TRBV3-2,TRBD2,TRBJ2-5,17,CASSQGGGKRGKETQYF,TGTGCCAGCAGCCAGGGGGGAGGCAAGCGGGGCAAAGAGACCCAGTACTTC
-,TRBV7-2,-,TRBJ2-2,15,CASSLRDRGRGELFF,TGTGCCAGCAGTCTTAGGGATCGGGGACGGGGGGAGCTGTTTTTT
-,TRBV29-1,-,TRBJ1-2,12,CSVEDLNKAYTF,TGCAGCGTTGAAGATCTAAACAAGGCCTACACCTTC
-,TRBV9,-,TRBJ2-3,16,CASSVVRGDSTDTQYF,TGTGCCAGCAGCGTAGTTCGCGGGGATAGCACAGATACGCAGTATTTT
-,TRBV19,-,TRBJ1-1,16,CASSMLRRQAHPEAFF,TGTGCCAGTAGTATGCTACGTCGACAGGCCCATCCTGAAGCTTTCTTT
once,TRBV7-9,TRBD1,TRBJ2-1,12,CASRRQGGEQFF,TGTGCCAGCAGAAGACAGGGGGGTGAGCAGTTCTTC
-,TRBV6-4,TRBD1,TRBJ1-1,15,CASRLRQGGYTEAFF,TGTGCCAGCAGGCTCAGACAGGGGGGGTACACTGAAGCTTTCTTT
-,TRBV2,-,TRBJ1-1,15,CASSQRGLMNTEAFF,TGTGCCAGCAGCCAGCGTGGGCTAATGAACACTGAAGCTTTCTTT
few,TRBV27,-,TRBJ1-2,14,CASRLEAGNYGYTF,TGTGCCAGCAGACTCGAGGCTGGAAACTATGGCTACACCTTC
-,TRBV18,-,TRBJ1-2,16,CASSPQTAKPNYGYTF,TGTGCCAGCTCACCACAGACAGCCAAACCTAACTATGGCTACACCTTC
-,TRBV6-5,-,TRBJ1-2,15,CASSFDRSPGVPYTF,TGTGCCAGCAGTTTTGACAGATCGCCCGGCGTTCCCTACACCTTC
-,TRBV11-1,TRBD1,TRBJ1-6,15,CASSLADRNGTPLHF,TGTGCCAGCAGCTTAGCGGACAGGAATGGGACCCCCCTCCACTTT
-,TRBV27,TRBD1,TRBJ2-7,16,CASQNNYRTGGTEQYF,TGTGCCAGCCAAAATAACTATCGGACAGGGGGTACCGAGCAGTACTTC
-,TRBV9,-,TRBJ2-2,14,CASSVRQYTGELFF,TGTGCCAGCAGCGTACGACAGTACACCGGGGAGCTGTTTTTT
-,TRBV19,TRBD2,TRBJ2-3,16,CASRQTGTSGGHTQYF,TGTGCCAGTAGACAGACCGGGACTAGCGGGGGTCATACGCAGTATTTT
-,TRBV5-1,-,TRBJ1-4,14,CASSLSQNNEKLFF,TGCGCCAGCAGCTTGAGCCAGAATAATGAAAAACTGTTTTTT
-,TRBV6-4,TRBD1,TRBJ1-1,15,CASRADRGQNTEAFF,TGTGCCAGCAGGGCGGACAGGGGCCAGAACACTGAAGCTTTCTTT
-,TRBV11-2,TRBD1,TRBJ2-5,16,CASSLLTTGGSETQYF,TGTGCCAGCAGCTTACTAACGACAGGGGGCAGTGAGACCCAGTACTTC
-,TRBV2,-,TRBJ2-1,14,CASSTGSSYNEQFF,TGTGCCAGCAGCACAGGTAGCTCCTACAATGAGCAGTTCTTC
few,TRBV7-2,-,TRBJ1-1,13,CASSLVPVGNAFF,TGTGCCAGCAGCTTAGTTCCGGTGGGAAACGCTTTCTTT
once,TRBV18,TRBD1,TRBJ1-2,15,CASSPSGQINYGYTF,TGTGCCAGCTCACCATCGGGACAGATTAACTATGGCTACACCTTC
-,TRBV19,-,TRBJ2-7,14,CASSSVGYSYEQYF,TGTGCCAGTAGTAGCGTGGGATATTCCTACGAGCAGTACTTC
-,TRBV5-1,-,TRBJ2-5,14,CASSLTASQETQYF,TGCGCCAGCAGCTTGACGGCCAGCCAAGAGACCCAGTACTTC
-,TRBV7-2,TRBD2,TRBJ2-1,19,CASSSLGGTSGGTYNEQFF,TGTGCCAGCAGCTCACTAGGTGGGACTAGCGGGGGGACCTACAATGAGCAGTTCTTC
-,TRBV4-2,-,TRBJ2-3,20,CASSQKWAGLATSSTDTQYF,TGTGCCAGCAGCCAAAAGTGGGCGGGGTTAGCTACAAGCAGCACAGATACGCAGTATTTT
-,TRBV4-2,TRBD1,TRBJ2-7,15,CASSLPGQGSYEQYF,TGTGCCAGCAGCCTACCGGGACAGGGGTCCTACGAGCAGTACTTC
-,TRBV5-4,-,TRBJ1-2,17,CASSLGLQGQGFYGYTF,TGTGCCAGCAGCTTGGGTCTTCAGGGCCAGGGATTCTATGGCTACACCTTC
-,TRBV7-9,-,TRBJ2-1,15,CASSLSMFEGNEQFF,TGTGCCAGCAGCTTATCGATGTTTGAGGGGAATGAGCAGTTCTTC